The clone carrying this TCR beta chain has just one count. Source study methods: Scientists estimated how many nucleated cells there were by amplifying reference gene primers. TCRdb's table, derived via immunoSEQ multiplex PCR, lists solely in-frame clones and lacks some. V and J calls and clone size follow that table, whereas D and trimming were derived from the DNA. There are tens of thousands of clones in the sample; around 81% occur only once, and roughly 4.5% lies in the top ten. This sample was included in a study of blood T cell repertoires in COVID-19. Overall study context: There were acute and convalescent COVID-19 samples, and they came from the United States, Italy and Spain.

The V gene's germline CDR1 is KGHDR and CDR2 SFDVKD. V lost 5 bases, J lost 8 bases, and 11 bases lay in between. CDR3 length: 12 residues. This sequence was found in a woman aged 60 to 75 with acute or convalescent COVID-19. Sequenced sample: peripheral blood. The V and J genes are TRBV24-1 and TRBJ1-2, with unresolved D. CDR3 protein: CATSVGMGGYTF. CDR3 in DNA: TGTGCCACCAGTGTCGGGATGGGCGGCTACACCTTC.